Listed below are T cell receptor beta chains from one sample, sequenced in a study of T cell changes during pregnancy in multiple sclerosis. TCRdb's table, derived via immunoSEQ multiplex PCR, lists solely in-frame clones and lacks some. The sample consists of tens of thousands of clones, 70% to 90% of them appearing once. Sequenced here: CD4+ T cells from peripheral blood mononuclear cells, sampled in the first trimester of pregnancy. The receptors stem from a female donor in good health, enrolled as a control in a pregnancy study. Both conserved end residues are part of each CDR3. The order of the fields is D gene, clone size, J gene, V gene, CDR3 DNA, CDR3 protein. D genes are given only for firm matches. The listing skips clone size in some rows; elsewhere it reads once, few, many or a size class.

D: TRBD2; size: -; J: TRBJ2-7; V: TRBV29-1; DNA: TGCAGCGTAGCGGGAGGGCCCTTACAGAGCTCCTACGAGCAGTACTTC; CDR3: CSVAGGPLQSSYEQYF
D: TRBD2; size: -; J: TRBJ2-2; V: TRBV29-1; DNA: TGCAGCGTTGGGGGCCCAGCGGGGGACACCGGGGAGCTGTTTTTT; CDR3: CSVGGPAGDTGELFF
D: -; size: -; J: TRBJ1-4; V: TRBV5-1; DNA: TGCGCCAGCAGCTTGGACTACAGGGTTTTGCGTGAAAAACTGTTTTTT; CDR3: CASSLDYRVLREKLFF
D: TRBD1; size: -; J: TRBJ1-2; V: TRBV30; DNA: TGTGCCTGGAGAAAACAGGGGGGGACCGTAGGCTATGGCTACACCTTC; CDR3: CAWRKQGGTVGYGYTF
D: -; size: -; J: TRBJ1-5; V: TRBV9; DNA: TGTGCCAGCAGCGTCTCAGGGAATCAGCCCCAGCATTTT; CDR3: CASSVSGNQPQHF
D: -; size: once; J: TRBJ2-3; V: TRBV5-1; DNA: TGCGCCAGCAGCTTGGGTAGCACTAGCACAGATACGCAGTATTTT; CDR3: CASSLGSTSTDTQYF
D: TRBD2; size: -; J: TRBJ2-1; V: TRBV5-1; DNA: TGCGCCAGCAGCTTGGTGACTAGCGGGGGACTCTCCTACAATGAGCAGTTCTTC; CDR3: CASSLVTSGGLSYNEQFF
D: -; size: -; J: TRBJ1-5; V: TRBV6-1; DNA: TGTGCCAGCACAAACAGGGCAGGAGAACAGCCCCAGCATTTT; CDR3: CASTNRAGEQPQHF
D: TRBD2; size: -; J: TRBJ2-1; V: TRBV7-2; DNA: TGTGCCAGCAGCTCGTCCGGGACTAGCTCCTACAATGAGCAGTTCTTC; CDR3: CASSSSGTSSYNEQFF
D: -; size: -; J: TRBJ1-1; V: TRBV10-3; DNA: TGTGCCATCAAGAGTGTCAGGACTGAAGCTTTCTTT; CDR3: CAIKSVRTEAFF
D: TRBD2; size: -; J: TRBJ2-1; V: TRBV19; DNA: TGTGCCAGTACCGATAGCGGGAGGAGCCATTACAATGAGCAGTTCTTC; CDR3: CASTDSGRSHYNEQFF
D: TRBD1; size: -; J: TRBJ1-3; V: TRBV4-2; DNA: TGTGCCAGCAGCCAAGAAAATCGTGGGCAGGGGGTGATCGGATCTGGAAACACCATATATTTT; CDR3: CASSQENRGQGVIGSGNTIYF
D: -; size: -; J: TRBJ1-3; V: TRBV5-5; DNA: TGTGCCAGCAGCCCGGGGGTCGTAAGCTCTGGAAACACCATATATTTT; CDR3: CASSPGVVSSGNTIYF
D: TRBD1; size: -; J: TRBJ1-4; V: TRBV11-2; DNA: TGTGCCAGCAGCCAGACAGGGTCGACTAATGAAAAACTGTTTTTT; CDR3: CASSQTGSTNEKLFF
D: -; size: -; J: TRBJ2-1; V: TRBV7-2; DNA: TGTGCCAGCAGCTGGAACACAGAATTCAGTGAGCAGTTCTTC; CDR3: CASSWNTEFSEQFF
D: -; size: -; J: TRBJ2-1; V: TRBV28; DNA: TGTGCCAGCAGTTTCTTCTCCTACAATGAGCAGTTCTTC; CDR3: CASSFFSYNEQFF
D: -; size: few; J: TRBJ1-6; V: TRBV2; DNA: TGTGCCAGCAGCCCCCCGGGGGGCGGTAATTCACCCCTCCACTTT; CDR3: CASSPPGGGNSPLHF
D: -; size: -; J: TRBJ1-1; V: TRBV29-1; DNA: TGCAGCGTTGCGCGGGGGGCTGGGGCTTTCTTT; CDR3: CSVARGAGAFF
D: -; size: -; J: TRBJ2-5; V: TRBV9; DNA: TGTGCCAGCAGCCCTAAGGGTCGGCGGGGCCCCCAAGAGACCCAGTACTTC; CDR3: CASSPKGRRGPQETQYF
D: TRBD2; size: -; J: TRBJ2-7; V: TRBV5-4; DNA: TGTGCCAGCAGCCGGAGCGGGAGTGATGAGCAGTACTTC; CDR3: CASSRSGSDEQYF
D: -; size: -; J: TRBJ2-7; V: TRBV13; DNA: TGTGCCAGCAGCCCAGGCCGTGATGCGGGGGAGCAGTACTTC; CDR3: CASSPGRDAGEQYF
D: -; size: -; J: TRBJ2-1; V: TRBV9; DNA: TGTGCCAGCCGACCCCTTGGGAGCTCCTACAATGAGCAGTTCTTC; CDR3: CASRPLGSSYNEQFF
D: TRBD2; size: -; J: TRBJ2-5; V: TRBV7-3; DNA: TGTGCCAGCAGCTTAAATAGCGGGGGGCAAGAGACCCAGTACTTC; CDR3: CASSLNSGGQETQYF
D: -; size: -; J: TRBJ2-2; V: TRBV19; DNA: TGTGCCAGTAGTATTCCCTTACCGGGGACGAACACCGGGGAGCTGTTTTTT; CDR3: CASSIPLPGTNTGELFF
D: -; size: -; J: TRBJ2-5; V: TRBV20-1; DNA: TGCAGCACGGGAGCCCGCGAGACCCAGTACTTC; CDR3: CSTGARETQYF
D: TRBD1; size: -; J: TRBJ2-7; V: TRBV27; DNA: TGTGCCATCTCTTCCGGGACAGGGGCTTACGAGCAGTACTTC; CDR3: CAISSGTGAYEQYF
D: TRBD1; size: -; J: TRBJ1-4; V: TRBV2; DNA: TGTGCCAGCAAGTTGTGGACAGGTTATGAAAAACTGTTTTTT; CDR3: CASKLWTGYEKLFF
D: TRBD1; size: -; J: TRBJ2-7; V: TRBV2; DNA: TGTGCCAGCAGCTATACAGGGGGCACCTACGAGCAGTACTTC; CDR3: CASSYTGGTYEQYF
D: -; size: -; J: TRBJ2-3; V: TRBV21-1; DNA: TGTGCCAGCAGCCCTCGGCGGACTAAGCGGGTTCCCCCAGATACGCAGTATTTT; CDR3: CASSPRRTKRVPPDTQYF
D: TRBD1; size: -; J: TRBJ2-1; V: TRBV19; DNA: TGTGCCAGTGCGGACAGGGCGGGGTACAATGAGCAGTTCTTC; CDR3: CASADRAGYNEQFF
D: TRBD1; size: -; J: TRBJ2-3; V: TRBV27; DNA: TGTGCCAGCAGCCCACCCGACAGGGTTCTCGGAGATACGCAGTATTTT; CDR3: CASSPPDRVLGDTQYF
D: -; size: few; J: TRBJ2-3; V: TRBV19; DNA: TGTGCCAGTAGTATTTCGATCGGGACAAGCACAGATACGCAGTATTTT; CDR3: CASSISIGTSTDTQYF
D: TRBD2; size: -; J: TRBJ2-3; V: TRBV10-3; DNA: TGTGCCATCTCGACTAGCGGGGCTAGCACAGATACGCAGTATTTT; CDR3: CAISTSGASTDTQYF
D: TRBD2; size: -; J: TRBJ2-5; V: TRBV5-1; DNA: TGCGCCAGCAGCCGTTCCCCTAGCGGGGTGCAAGAGACCCAGTACTTC; CDR3: CASSRSPSGVQETQYF
D: TRBD2; size: -; J: TRBJ2-7; V: TRBV5-6; DNA: TGTGCCAGCAGCTTGATCAGCGGGGCTTACGAGCAGTACTTC; CDR3: CASSLISGAYEQYF
D: TRBD2; size: -; J: TRBJ2-1; V: TRBV28; DNA: TGTGCCAGCAGTTTATACCCAGCGGGAGACAATGAGCAGTTCTTC; CDR3: CASSLYPAGDNEQFF
D: -; size: -; J: TRBJ2-2; V: TRBV5-6; DNA: TGTGCCAGCAGTCACCGGACTGCGAACACCGGGGAGCTGTTTTTT; CDR3: CASSHRTANTGELFF
D: -; size: -; J: TRBJ2-1; V: TRBV18; DNA: TGTGCCAGCTCGAATTGGGGCGACAGGAATGAGCAGTTCTTC; CDR3: CASSNWGDRNEQFF
D: TRBD1; size: -; J: TRBJ1-5; V: TRBV7-9; DNA: TGTGCCAGCAGCTTAGGACAGGGCGGCCAGCCCCAGCATTTT; CDR3: CASSLGQGGQPQHF
D: TRBD1; size: -; J: TRBJ2-3; V: TRBV10-3; DNA: TGTGCCATCACGGGACGGCAGGGGGCCAACTCCGGCACAGATACGCAGTATTTT; CDR3: CAITGRQGANSGTDTQYF
D: -; size: -; J: TRBJ1-1; V: TRBV28; DNA: TGTGCCAGCAGCAGCACTTTTTTGACCGGGGACACTGAAGCTTTCTTT; CDR3: CASSSTFLTGDTEAFF
D: TRBD1; size: -; J: TRBJ1-3; V: TRBV4-1; DNA: TGCGCCAGCAGCCCGGTACAGGGGGCAGGTGGAAACACCATATATTTT; CDR3: CASSPVQGAGGNTIYF
D: -; size: once; J: TRBJ2-5; V: TRBV7-9; DNA: TGTGCCAGCAGCTTAGTTGGGGCGGAGACCCAGTACTTC; CDR3: CASSLVGAETQYF
D: TRBD2; size: medium-sized; J: TRBJ2-5; V: TRBV7-2; DNA: TGTGCCAGCAGCTTAGTGAGCCGCGGGGGAGAGACCCAGTACTTC; CDR3: CASSLVSRGGETQYF
D: TRBD2; size: -; J: TRBJ2-3; V: TRBV2; DNA: TGTGCCAACCGACTAGCGCCTAGCACAGATACGCAGTATTTT; CDR3: CANRLAPSTDTQYF
D: -; size: -; J: TRBJ2-7; V: TRBV11-2; DNA: TGTGCCAGCAGCCCTTCAGGGTACGAGCAGTACTTC; CDR3: CASSPSGYEQYF
D: TRBD2; size: -; J: TRBJ2-1; V: TRBV25-1; DNA: TGTGCCAGCAGTGAACCCGGGACTACCAATGAGCAGTTCTTC; CDR3: CASSEPGTTNEQFF